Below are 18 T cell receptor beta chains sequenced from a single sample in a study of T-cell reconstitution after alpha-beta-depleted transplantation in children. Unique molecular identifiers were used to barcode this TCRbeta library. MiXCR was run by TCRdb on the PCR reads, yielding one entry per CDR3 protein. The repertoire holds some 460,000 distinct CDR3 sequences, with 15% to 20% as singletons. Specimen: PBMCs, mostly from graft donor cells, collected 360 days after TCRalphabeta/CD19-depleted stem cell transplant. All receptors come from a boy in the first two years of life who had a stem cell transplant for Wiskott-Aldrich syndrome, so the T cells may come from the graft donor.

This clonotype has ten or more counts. The CDR3 sequence is CASSLGGGGTDTQYF. DNA of the CDR3: TGCGCCAGCAGCTTGGGAGGCGGGGGCACAGATACGCAGTATTTT. The chain carries TRBV5-1 and TRBJ2-3, with a possible D match to TRBD2 (6 bases). V dropped 0 bases and J dropped 1 base, with 9 bases sitting between them. The CDR3 has 15 amino acids. The germline V gene has CDR1 SGHRS and CDR2 YFSETQ.

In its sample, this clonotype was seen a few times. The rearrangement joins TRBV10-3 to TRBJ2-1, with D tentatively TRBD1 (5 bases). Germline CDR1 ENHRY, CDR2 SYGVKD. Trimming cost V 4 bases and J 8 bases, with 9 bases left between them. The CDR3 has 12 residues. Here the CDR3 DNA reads TGTGCCATCAGTGGTGGGGCTTATGAGCAGTTCTTC. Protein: CAISGGAYEQFF.

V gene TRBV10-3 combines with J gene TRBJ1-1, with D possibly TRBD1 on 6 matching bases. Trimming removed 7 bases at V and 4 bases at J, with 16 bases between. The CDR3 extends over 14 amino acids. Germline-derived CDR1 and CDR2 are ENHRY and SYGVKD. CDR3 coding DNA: TGTGCCATCACTCAGGGGCTCTTTGGCACTGAAGCTTTCTTT. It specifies CAITQGLFGTEAFF.

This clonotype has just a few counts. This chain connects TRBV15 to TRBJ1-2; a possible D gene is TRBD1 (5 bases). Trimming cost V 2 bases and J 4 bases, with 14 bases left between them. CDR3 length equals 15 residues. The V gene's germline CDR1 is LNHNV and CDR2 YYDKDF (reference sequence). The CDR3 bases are TGTGCCACCAGCAGAACCTCCCTCAGGGTCTATGGCTACACCTTC. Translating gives CATSRTSLRVYGYTF.

The CDR3 bases are TGCGCCAGCAGCCCGCCGACAGGTTTGAACACTGAAGCTTTCTTT. It encodes CASSPPTGLNTEAFF. This chain connects TRBV5-1 to TRBJ1-1; possibly TRBD1 for D (6 bases). Between the trimmed V and J ends, which lost 4 bases and 0 bases, there was a span of 13 bases. Germline V CDR1 and CDR2: SGHRS, YFSETQ. The length of the CDR3 is 15 residues.

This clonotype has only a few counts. This CDR3 is CASSLVRGPVTDTQYF. CDR3 in DNA: TGCGCCAGCAGCTTGGTACGAGGACCAGTCACAGATACGCAGTATTTT. The rearrangement uses TRBV5-1 and TRBJ2-3, with D unresolved. Germline-derived CDR1 and CDR2 are SGHRS and YFSETQ. The V end was cut by 0 bases, the J end by 2 bases, with 13 bases between. The CDR3 runs to 16 residues.

Here the CDR3 reads CATSDSTGPDTQYF. DNA for the CDR3: TGTGCCACCAGTGATTCGACGGGCCCAGATACGCAGTATTTT. This rearrangement joins TRBV24-1 to TRBJ2-3; D not certain. CDR3 length equals 14 residues. Germline V gene sequence: CDR1 KGHDR, CDR2 SFDVKD. V gave up 2 bases and J gave up 4 bases, with 9 bases separating them.

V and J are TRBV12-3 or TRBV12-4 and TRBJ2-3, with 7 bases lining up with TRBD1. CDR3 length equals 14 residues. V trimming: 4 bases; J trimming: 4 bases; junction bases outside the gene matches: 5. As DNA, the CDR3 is TGTGCCAGCAGTTCCCGTCAGGGGGCAGATACGCAGTATTTT. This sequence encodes CASSSRQGADTQYF.

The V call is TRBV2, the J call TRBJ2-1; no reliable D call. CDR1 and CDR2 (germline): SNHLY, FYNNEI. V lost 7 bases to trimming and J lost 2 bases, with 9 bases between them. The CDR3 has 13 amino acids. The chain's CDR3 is CASIYGTYNEQFF. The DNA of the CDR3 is TGTGCCAGCATTTATGGGACCTACAATGAGCAGTTCTTC.

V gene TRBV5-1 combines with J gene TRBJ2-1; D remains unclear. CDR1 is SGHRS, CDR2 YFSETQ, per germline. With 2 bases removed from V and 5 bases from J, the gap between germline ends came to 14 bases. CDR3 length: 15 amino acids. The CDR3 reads CASSFGSPRHNEQFF. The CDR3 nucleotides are TGCGCCAGCAGCTTCGGGTCCCCTCGGCACAATGAGCAGTTCTTC.

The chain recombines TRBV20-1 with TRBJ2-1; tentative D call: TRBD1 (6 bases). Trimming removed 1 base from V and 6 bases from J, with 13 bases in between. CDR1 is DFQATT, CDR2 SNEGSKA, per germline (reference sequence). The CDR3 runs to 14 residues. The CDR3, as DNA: TGCAGTGCTAGAGTGGGGGCCCTCCGCAATGAGCAGTTCTTC. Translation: CSARVGALRNEQFF.

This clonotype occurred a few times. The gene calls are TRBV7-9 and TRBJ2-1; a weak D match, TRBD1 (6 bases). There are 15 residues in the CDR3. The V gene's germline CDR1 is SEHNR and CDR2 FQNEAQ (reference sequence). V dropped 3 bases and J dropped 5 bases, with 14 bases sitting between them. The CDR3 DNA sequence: TGTGCCAGCAGCTTCTCCAGGGGAAACCACAATGAGCAGTTCTTC. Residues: CASSFSRGNHNEQFF.

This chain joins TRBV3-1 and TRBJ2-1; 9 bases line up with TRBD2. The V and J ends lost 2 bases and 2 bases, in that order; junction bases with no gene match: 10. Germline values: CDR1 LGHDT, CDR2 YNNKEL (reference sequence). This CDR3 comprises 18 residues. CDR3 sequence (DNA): TGTGCCAGCAGCCAAAGCAAAAAGCGGGGGGCCCCCTACAATGAGCAGTTCTTC. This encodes CASSQSKKRGAPYNEQFF.

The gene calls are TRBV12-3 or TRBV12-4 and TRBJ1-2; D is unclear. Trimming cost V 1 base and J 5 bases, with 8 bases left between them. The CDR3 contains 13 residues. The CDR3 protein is CASSLGHFYGYTF. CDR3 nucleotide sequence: TGTGCCAGCAGTTTAGGACATTTTTATGGCTACACCTTC.

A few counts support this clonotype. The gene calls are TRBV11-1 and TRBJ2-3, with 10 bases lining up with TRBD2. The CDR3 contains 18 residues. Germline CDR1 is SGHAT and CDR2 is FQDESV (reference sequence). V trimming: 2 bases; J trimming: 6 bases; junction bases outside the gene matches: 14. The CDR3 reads CASSLTSGATITADTQYF. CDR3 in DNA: TGTGCCAGCAGCTTAACTAGCGGGGCAACTATAACCGCGGATACGCAGTATTTT.

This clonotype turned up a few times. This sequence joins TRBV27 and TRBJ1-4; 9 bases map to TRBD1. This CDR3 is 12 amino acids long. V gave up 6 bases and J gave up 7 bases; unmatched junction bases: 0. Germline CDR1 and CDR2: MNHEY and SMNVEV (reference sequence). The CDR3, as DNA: TGTGCCAGCAGGACAGGGGGTGAAAAACTGTTTTTT. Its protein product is CASRTGGEKLFF.

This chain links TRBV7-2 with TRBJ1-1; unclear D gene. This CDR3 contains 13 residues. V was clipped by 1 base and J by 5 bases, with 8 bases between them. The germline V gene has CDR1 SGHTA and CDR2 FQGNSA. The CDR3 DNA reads TGTGCCAGCAGCTTAGTAGCTCTGACTGAAGCTTTCTTT. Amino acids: CASSLVALTEAFF.

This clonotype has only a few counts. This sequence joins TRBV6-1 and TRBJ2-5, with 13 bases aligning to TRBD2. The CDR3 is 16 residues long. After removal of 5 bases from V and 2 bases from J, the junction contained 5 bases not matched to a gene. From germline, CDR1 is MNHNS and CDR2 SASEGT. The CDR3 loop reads CASSTGLAGIQETQYF. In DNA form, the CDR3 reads TGTGCCAGCAGTACGGGACTAGCGGGAATTCAAGAGACCCAGTACTTC.